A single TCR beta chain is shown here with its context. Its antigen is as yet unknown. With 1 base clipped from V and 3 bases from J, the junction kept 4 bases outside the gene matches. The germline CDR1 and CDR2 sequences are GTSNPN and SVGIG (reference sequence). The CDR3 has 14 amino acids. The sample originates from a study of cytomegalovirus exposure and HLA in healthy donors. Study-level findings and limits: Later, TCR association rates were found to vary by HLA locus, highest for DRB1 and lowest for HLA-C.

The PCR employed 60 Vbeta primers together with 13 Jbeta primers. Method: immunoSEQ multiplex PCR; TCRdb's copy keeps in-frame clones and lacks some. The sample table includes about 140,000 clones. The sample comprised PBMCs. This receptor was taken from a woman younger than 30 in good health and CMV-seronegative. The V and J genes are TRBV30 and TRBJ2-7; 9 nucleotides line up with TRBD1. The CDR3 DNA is TGTGCCTGGAGTGCGGACAGGGGCCTCTACGAGCAGTACTTC. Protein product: CAWSADRGLYEQYF.